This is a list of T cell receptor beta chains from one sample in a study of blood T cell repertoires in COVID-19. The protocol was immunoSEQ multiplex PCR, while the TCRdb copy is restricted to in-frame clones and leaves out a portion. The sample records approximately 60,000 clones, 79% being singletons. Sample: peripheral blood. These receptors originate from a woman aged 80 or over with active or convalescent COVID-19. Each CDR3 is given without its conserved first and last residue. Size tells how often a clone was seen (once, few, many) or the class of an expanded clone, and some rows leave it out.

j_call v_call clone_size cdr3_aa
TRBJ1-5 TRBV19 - ASSVQSDQPQH
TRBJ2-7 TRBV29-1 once SVEKGEGPYEQY
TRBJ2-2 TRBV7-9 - ASSSGTYAGELF
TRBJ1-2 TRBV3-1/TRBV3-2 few ASSQQRGGQIGYT
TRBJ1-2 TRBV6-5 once ASKERDNTYYGYT
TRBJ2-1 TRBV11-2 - ASSPNRQGGGNEQF
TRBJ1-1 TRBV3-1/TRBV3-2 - ASSPLGANTEAF
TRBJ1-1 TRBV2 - ASSLDRGTEAF
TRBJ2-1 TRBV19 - ASSIMASAHEQF
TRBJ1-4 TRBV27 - ASSFAGFNEKLF
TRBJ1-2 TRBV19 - ASTTKGEGWYGYT
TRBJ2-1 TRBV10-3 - ALLGLVDEQF
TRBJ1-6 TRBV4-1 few ASSQEGGYNSPLH
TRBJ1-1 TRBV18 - ASSYLYRENTEAF
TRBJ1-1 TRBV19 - ASSRQGKYTEAF
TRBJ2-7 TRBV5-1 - ASSLTGYSYEQY
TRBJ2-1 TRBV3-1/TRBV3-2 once ASSQWDRAANEQF
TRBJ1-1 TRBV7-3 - ASSLFSLDRANTEAF
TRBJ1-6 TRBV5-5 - ASSFYQTGSVRSPLH
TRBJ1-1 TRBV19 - ASRPQGENTEAF
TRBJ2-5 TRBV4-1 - ASSQDYRGGETQY
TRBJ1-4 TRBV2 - ASSAGTAYEKLF
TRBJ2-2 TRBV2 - ASSPIGELF
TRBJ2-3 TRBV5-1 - ASWRGQVTDTQY
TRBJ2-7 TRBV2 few ASSGTGNIYEQY
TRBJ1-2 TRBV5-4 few ASSLQGPNYGYT
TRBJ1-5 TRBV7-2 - ASSLGRQHNQPQH
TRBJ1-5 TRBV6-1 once ASSESWRQPQH